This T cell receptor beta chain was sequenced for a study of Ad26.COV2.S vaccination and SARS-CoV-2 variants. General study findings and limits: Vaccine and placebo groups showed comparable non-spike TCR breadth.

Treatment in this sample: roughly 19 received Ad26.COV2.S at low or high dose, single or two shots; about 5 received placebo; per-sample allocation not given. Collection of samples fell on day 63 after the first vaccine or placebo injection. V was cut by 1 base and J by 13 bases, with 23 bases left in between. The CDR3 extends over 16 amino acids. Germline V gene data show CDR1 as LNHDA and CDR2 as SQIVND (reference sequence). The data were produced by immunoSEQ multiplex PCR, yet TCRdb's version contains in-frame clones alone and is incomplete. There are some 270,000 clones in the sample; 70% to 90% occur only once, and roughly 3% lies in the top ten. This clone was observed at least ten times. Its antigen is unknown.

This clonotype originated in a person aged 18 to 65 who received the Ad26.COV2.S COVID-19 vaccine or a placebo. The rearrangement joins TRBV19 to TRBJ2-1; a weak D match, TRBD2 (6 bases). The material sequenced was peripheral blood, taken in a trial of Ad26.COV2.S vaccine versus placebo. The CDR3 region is CASSIVSGEPYEPQFF. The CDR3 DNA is TGTGCCAGTAGTATAGTTTCGGGGGAGCCATACGAACCCCAGTTCTTC. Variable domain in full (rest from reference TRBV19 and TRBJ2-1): DGGITQSPKYLFRKEGQNVTLSCEQNLNHDAMYWYRQDPGQGLRLIYYSQIVNDFQKGDIAEGYSVSREKKESFPLTVTSAQKNPTAFYLCASSIVSGEPYEPQFFGPGTRLTVL.